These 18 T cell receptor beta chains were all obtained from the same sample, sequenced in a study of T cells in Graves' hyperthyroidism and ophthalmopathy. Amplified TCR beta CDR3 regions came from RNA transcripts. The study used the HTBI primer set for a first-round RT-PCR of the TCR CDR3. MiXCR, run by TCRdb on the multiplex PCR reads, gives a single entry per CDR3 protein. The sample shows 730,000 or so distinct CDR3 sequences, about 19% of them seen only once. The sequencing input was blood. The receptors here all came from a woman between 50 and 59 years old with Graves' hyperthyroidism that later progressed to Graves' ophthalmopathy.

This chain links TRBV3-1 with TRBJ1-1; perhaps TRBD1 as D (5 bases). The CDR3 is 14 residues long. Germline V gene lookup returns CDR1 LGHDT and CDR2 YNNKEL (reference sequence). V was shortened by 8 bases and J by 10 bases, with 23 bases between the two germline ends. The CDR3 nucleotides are TGTGCCAGCGCCCAACTAGCGGGGGGAATTGGAGCTTTCTTT. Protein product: CASAQLAGGIGAFF.

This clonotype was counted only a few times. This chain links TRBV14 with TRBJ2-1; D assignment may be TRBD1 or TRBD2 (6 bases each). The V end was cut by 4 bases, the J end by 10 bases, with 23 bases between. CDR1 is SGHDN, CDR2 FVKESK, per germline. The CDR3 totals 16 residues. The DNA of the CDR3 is TGTGCCAGCAGCCGCGGCCGAGGGGGGACCACAGGGGAGCAGTTCTTC. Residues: CASSRGRGGTTGEQFF.

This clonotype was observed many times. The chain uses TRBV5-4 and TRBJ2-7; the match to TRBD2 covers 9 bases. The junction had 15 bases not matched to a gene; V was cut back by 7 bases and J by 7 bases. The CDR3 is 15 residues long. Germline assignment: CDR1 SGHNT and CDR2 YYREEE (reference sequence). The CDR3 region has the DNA TGTGCCAGCTCCCGGCCGGCGGGGGGGCCGGATGAGCAGTACTTC. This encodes CASSRPAGGPDEQYF.

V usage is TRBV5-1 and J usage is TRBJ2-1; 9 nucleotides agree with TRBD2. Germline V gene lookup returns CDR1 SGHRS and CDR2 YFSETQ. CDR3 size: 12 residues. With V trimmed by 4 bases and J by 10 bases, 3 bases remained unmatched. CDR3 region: CASSISGGEQFF. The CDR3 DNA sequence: TGCGCCAGCAGCATTAGCGGGGGAGAGCAGTTCTTC.

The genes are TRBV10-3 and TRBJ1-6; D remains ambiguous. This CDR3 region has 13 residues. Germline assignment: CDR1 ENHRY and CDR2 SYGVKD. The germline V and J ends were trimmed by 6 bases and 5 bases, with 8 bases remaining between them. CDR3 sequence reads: CAIRASDNSPLHF. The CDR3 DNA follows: TGTGCCATCAGGGCCAGCGATAATTCACCCCTCCACTTT.

CDR3 amino acids: CASSRRDMNTEAFF. The CDR3 DNA reads as TGTGCCAGCAGCAGACGGGATATGAACACTGAAGCTTTCTTT. The genes are TRBV5-4 and TRBJ1-1; D unclear. CDR1 is SGHNT, CDR2 YYREEE, per germline (reference sequence). The CDR3 is 14 amino acids. V lost 4 bases, J lost 0 bases, and 10 bases lay in between.

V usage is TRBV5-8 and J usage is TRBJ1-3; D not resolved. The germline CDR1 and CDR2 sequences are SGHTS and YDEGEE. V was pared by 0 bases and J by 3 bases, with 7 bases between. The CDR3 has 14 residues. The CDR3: CASSLEGIGNTIYF. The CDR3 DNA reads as TGTGCCAGCAGCTTGGAGGGTATTGGAAACACCATATATTTT.

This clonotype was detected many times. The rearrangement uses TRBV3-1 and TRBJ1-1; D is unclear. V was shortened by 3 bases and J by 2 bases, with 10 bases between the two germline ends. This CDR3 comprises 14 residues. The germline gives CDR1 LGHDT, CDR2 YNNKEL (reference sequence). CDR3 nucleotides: TGTGCCAGCAGCCAGCCCCGGTTCAACACTGAAGCTTTCTTT. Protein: CASSQPRFNTEAFF.

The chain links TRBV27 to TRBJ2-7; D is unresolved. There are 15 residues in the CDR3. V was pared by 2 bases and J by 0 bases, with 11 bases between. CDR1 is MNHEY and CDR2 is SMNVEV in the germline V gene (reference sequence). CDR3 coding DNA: TGTGCCAGCAGTTTAAGTCCCGACAACTCCTACGAGCAGTACTTC. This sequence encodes CASSLSPDNSYEQYF.

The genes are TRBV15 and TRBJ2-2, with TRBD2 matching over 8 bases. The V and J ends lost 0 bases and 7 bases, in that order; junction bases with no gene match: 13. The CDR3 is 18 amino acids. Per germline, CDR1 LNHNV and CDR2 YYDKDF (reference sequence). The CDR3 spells CATSREGRGGNKDGELFF. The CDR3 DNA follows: TGTGCCACCAGCAGAGAGGGCCGCGGGGGGAACAAGGACGGGGAGCTGTTTTTT.

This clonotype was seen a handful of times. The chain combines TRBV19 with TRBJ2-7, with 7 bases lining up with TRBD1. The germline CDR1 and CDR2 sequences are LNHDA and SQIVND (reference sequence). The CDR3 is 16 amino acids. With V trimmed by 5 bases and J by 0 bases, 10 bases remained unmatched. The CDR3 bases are TGTGCCAGTAGTGCCTCACCCCAGGGGGACTCCTACGAGCAGTACTTC. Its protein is CASSASPQGDSYEQYF.

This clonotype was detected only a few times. The CDR3 sequence is CASSRGGGFEAFF. CDR3 nucleotide sequence: TGTGCCAGCAGCCGCGGGGGGGGGTTTGAAGCTTTCTTT. The chain employs TRBV6-1 and TRBJ1-1; possibly TRBD1 for D (5 bases). CDR1 is MNHNS and CDR2 is SASEGT in the germline V gene. V lost 6 bases and J lost 7, with 15 bases in between. The CDR3 length is 13 residues.

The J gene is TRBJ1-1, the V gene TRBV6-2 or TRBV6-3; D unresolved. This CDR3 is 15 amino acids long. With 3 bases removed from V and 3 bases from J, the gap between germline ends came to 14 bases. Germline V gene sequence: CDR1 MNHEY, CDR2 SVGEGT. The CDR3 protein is CASSYWALGDTEAFF. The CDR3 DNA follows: TGTGCCAGCAGTTATTGGGCTCTCGGGGACACTGAAGCTTTCTTT.

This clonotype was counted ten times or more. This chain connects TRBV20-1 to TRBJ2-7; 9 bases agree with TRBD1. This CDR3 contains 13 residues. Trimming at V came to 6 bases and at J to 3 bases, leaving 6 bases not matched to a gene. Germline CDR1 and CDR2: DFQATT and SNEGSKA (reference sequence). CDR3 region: CSAQGQGNYEQYF. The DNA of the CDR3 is TGCAGTGCCCAGGGACAGGGTAACTACGAGCAGTACTTC.

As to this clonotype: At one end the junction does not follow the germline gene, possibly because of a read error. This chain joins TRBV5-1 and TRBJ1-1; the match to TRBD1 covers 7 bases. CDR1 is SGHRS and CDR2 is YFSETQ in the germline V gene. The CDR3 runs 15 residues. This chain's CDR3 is CASSIGQDLGTEAFF. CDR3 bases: TGTGCCAGCAGCATTGGACAGGACCTGGGCACTGAAGCTTTCTTT.

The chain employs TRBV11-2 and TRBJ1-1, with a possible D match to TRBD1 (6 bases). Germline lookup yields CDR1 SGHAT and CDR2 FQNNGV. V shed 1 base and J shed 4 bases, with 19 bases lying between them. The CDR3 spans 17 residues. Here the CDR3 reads CASSLVVAGGPSTEAFF. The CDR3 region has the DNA TGTGCCAGCAGCTTAGTAGTAGCGGGGGGGCCTAGCACTGAAGCTTTCTTT.

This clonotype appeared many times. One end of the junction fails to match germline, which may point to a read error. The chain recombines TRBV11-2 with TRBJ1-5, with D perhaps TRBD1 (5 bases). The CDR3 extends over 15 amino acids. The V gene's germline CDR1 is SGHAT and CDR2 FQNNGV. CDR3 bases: TGCGCCAGCAGCTTGGAGGCAGGGTCCAATCAGCCCCAGCATTTT. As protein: CASSLEAGSNQPQHF.

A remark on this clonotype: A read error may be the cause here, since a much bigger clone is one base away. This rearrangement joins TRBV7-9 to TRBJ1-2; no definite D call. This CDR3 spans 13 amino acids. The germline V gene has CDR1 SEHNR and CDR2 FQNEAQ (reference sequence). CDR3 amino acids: CTSSLVVSDGYTF. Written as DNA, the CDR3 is TGTACCAGCAGCTTAGTAGTTTCAGATGGCTACACCTTC.